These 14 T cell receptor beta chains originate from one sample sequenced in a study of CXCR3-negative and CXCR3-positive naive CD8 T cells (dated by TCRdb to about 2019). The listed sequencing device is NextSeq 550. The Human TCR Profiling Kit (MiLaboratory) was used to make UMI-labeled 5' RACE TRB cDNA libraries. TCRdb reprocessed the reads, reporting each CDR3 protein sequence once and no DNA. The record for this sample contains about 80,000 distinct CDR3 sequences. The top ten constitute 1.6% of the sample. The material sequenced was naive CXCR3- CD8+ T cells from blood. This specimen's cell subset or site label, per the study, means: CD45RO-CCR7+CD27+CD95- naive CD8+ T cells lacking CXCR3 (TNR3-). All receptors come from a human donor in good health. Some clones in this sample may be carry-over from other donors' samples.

Here the CDR3 reads CASSQDHKGFGWTGELFF. The genes are TRBV4-1 and TRBJ2-2. The germline V gene has CDR1 MGHRA and CDR2 YSYEKL. This CDR3 contains 18 residues.

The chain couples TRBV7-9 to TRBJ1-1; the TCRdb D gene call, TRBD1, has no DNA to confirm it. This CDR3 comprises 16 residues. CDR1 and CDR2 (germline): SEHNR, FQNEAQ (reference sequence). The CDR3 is CASSLTGTGYVTEAFF.

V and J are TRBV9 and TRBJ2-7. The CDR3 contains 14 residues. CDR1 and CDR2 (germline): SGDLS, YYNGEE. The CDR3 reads CASSVGQETYEQYF.

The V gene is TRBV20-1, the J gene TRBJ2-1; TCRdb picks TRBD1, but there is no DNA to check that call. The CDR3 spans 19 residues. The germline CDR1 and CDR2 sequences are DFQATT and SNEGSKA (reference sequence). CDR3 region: CSARRPLVIGGSSYNEQFF.

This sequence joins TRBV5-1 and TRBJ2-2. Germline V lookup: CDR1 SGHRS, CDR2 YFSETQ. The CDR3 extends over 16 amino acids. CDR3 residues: CASRSPGGANTGELFF.

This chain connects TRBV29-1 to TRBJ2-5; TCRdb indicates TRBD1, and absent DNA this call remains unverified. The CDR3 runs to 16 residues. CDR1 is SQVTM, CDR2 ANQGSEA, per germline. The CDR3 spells CSVERGTVDSRETQYF.

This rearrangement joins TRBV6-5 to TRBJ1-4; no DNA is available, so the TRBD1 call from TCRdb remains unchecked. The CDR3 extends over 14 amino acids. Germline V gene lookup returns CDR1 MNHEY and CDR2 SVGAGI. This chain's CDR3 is CASSYGRGQEKLFF.

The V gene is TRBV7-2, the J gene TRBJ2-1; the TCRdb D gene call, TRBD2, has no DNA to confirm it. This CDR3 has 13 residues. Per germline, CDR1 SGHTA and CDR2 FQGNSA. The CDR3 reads CASSPRDYSEQFF.

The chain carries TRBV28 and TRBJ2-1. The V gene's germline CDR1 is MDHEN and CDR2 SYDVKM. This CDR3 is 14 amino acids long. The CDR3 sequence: CASSLARMEETQYF.

CDR3 residues: CSVQGLSNTGELFF. The rearrangement uses TRBV29-1 and TRBJ2-2; as DNA is missing, the TRBD2 call by TCRdb cannot be tested. CDR3 length equals 14 residues. Germline CDR1 SQVTM, CDR2 ANQGSEA.

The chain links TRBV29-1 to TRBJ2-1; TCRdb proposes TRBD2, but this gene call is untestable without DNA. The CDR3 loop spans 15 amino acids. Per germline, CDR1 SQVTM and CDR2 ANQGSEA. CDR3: CSVEDLGTSGNEQFF.

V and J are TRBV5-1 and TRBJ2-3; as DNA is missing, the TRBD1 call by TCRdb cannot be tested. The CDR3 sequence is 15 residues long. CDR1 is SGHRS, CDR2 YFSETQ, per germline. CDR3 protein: CASTLSGHGTDTQYF.

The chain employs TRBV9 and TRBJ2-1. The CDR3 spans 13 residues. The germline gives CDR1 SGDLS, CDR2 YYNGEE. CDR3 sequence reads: CASSVVSHNEQFF.

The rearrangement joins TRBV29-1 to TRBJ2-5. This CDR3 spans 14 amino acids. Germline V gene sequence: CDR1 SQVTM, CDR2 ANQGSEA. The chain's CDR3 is CSVEGTTSVETQYF.